These T cell receptor beta chains were read from a single sample in a study of blood T cell repertoires in COVID-19. The data were produced by immunoSEQ multiplex PCR, yet TCRdb's version contains in-frame clones alone and is incomplete. The sample carries some 300,000 clones, around 91% recorded once. Input material: PBMCs or T cells enriched from blood (not recorded which). The receptors were sampled from a woman aged 18-29 years with acute COVID-19. Each CDR3 is given with its conserved first and last residue. A D gene is named only where the DNA matches it firmly. Some rows have no size entry. The others give once, few or many, or a class for an expanded clone.

>TRBD1|TRBV5-1|.|TRBJ1-4
CASSQTGGGDEKLFF
TGCGCCAGCAGCCAAACAGGGGGCGGGGATGAAAAACTGTTTTTT
>TRBD1|TRBV5-1|.|TRBJ1-2
CASSFTGDQSGYTF
TGCGCCAGCAGCTTTACAGGGGATCAGAGTGGCTACACCTTC
>TRBD1|TRBV5-1|.|TRBJ1-1
CASSLAHRGQNTEAFF
TGCGCCAGCAGCTTGGCCCACAGGGGCCAGAACACTGAAGCTTTCTTT
>TRBD2|TRBV27|.|TRBJ2-5
CASSHSGGEETQYF
TGTGCCAGCAGCCACTCGGGAGGAGAGGAGACCCAGTACTTC
>TRBD1|TRBV15|.|TRBJ1-2
CATSRDEQGGGRGYTF
TGTGCCACCAGCAGAGATGAGCAGGGGGGCGGACGGGGCTACACCTTC
>.|TRBV27|.|TRBJ2-1
CASSPNVGSYNEQFF
TGTGCCAGCAGTCCTAATGTCGGCTCCTACAATGAGCAGTTCTTC
>.|TRBV28|.|TRBJ1-5
CASSLFLAQVNQPQHF
TGTGCCAGCAGTTTATTCCTTGCGCAGGTCAATCAGCCCCAGCATTTT
>TRBD1|TRBV10-1|.|TRBJ2-7
CASSESRDRVLYEQYF
TGCGCCAGCAGTGAGTCCAGGGACAGGGTTCTCTACGAGCAGTACTTC
>.|TRBV11-3|.|TRBJ1-1
CASSIGGEFATEAFF
TGTGCCAGCAGTATCGGGGGAGAGTTTGCCACTGAAGCTTTCTTT
>.|TRBV24-1|.|TRBJ2-1
CATSDHTTLVYNEQFF
TGTGCCACCAGTGACCACACTACGCTCGTCTACAATGAGCAGTTCTTC
>TRBD1|TRBV18|.|TRBJ1-2
CASSRRDSNYGYTF
TGTGCCAGCTCCCGACGGGACAGTAACTATGGCTACACCTTC
>.|TRBV18|.|TRBJ1-5
CASSPGAGWNQPQHF
TGTGCCAGCTCACCGGGGGCAGGGTGGAATCAGCCCCAGCATTTT
>TRBD1|TRBV12-3/TRBV12-4|.|TRBJ2-5
CASSPQGRETQYF
TGTGCCAGCAGCCCACAGGGGCGGGAGACCCAGTACTTC
>TRBD1|TRBV11-3|.|TRBJ2-2
CASSSGTGDTGELFF
TGTGCCAGCAGCTCTGGGACAGGGGACACCGGGGAGCTGTTTTTT
>.|TRBV18|few|TRBJ1-3
CASSPQGPVGGNTIYF
TGTGCCAGCTCACCACAGGGGCCCGTTGGCGGAAACACCATATATTTT
>TRBD1|TRBV10-2|.|TRBJ2-2
CASRLGDRRGTGELFF
TGCGCCAGCAGGTTGGGGGACAGGAGGGGCACCGGGGAGCTGTTTTTT
>TRBD1|TRBV9|.|TRBJ1-2
CASSAYRADRENGYTF
TGTGCCAGCAGCGCATACCGGGCGGACAGGGAGAATGGCTACACCTTC
>.|TRBV28|.|TRBJ2-7
CASSPFQAGTYYEQYF
TGTGCCAGCAGCCCCTTCCAGGCCGGTACCTACTACGAGCAGTACTTC
>TRBD1|TRBV19|.|TRBJ1-5
CASSFPGGIYSNQPQHF
TGTGCCAGTAGTTTCCCAGGGGGAATTTATAGCAATCAGCCCCAGCATTTT
>.|TRBV3-1/TRBV3-2|.|TRBJ2-2
CASSQGVGATGELFF
TGTGCCAGCAGCCAAGGGGTAGGGGCCACCGGGGAGCTGTTTTTT
>.|TRBV28|.|TRBJ1-5
CASSLFVTAYSNQPQHF
TGTGCCAGCAGTTTATTCGTTACAGCTTATAGCAATCAGCCCCAGCATTTT
>TRBD2|TRBV10-3|.|TRBJ2-7
CASRTSGFSYEQYF
TGTGCCAGCCGGACTAGCGGGTTCTCCTACGAGCAGTACTTC
>.|TRBV3-1/TRBV3-2|.|TRBJ2-7
CASSPLLAYEQYF
TGTGCCAGCAGCCCACTACTAGCCTACGAGCAGTACTTC
>TRBD1|TRBV28|.|TRBJ1-2
CASSLDRGISGYTF
TGTGCCAGCAGTTTAGACAGGGGCATCTCTGGCTACACCTTC
>.|TRBV2|once|TRBJ1-1
CASRSSGIGAFF
TGTGCCAGCAGGAGCTCGGGGATCGGAGCTTTCTTT
>.|TRBV12-3/TRBV12-4|.|TRBJ1-5
CASTTLRGQPQHF
TGTGCCAGCACCACTCTCCGGGGACAGCCCCAGCATTTT
>TRBD2|TRBV19|once|TRBJ2-7
CASSIGHSTSGRAYEQYF
TGTGCCAGTAGTATAGGCCACTCTACTAGCGGGAGAGCCTACGAGCAGTACTTC
>TRBD2|TRBV30|.|TRBJ2-5
CAWSRGLAGGETQYF
TGTGCCTGGAGTCGGGGACTAGCGGGGGGAGAGACCCAGTACTTC
>.|TRBV6-5|.|TRBJ1-5
CASRTGIQPQHF
TGTGCCAGCAGGACAGGTATCCAGCCCCAGCATTTT
>.|TRBV5-6|.|TRBJ2-7
CASTELTGALDEQYF
TGTGCCAGCACCGAATTGACAGGTGCCCTCGACGAGCAGTACTTC
>.|TRBV2|.|TRBJ2-5
CASREGPQETQYF
TGTGCCAGCAGGGAAGGGCCGCAAGAGACCCAGTACTTC
>.|TRBV3-1/TRBV3-2|.|TRBJ2-3
CASSPSGDTQYF
TGTGCCAGCAGCCCCTCGGGGGATACGCAGTATTTT
>TRBD2|TRBV7-3|.|TRBJ2-5
CASSMGLAGSETQYF
TGTGCCAGCAGCATGGGACTAGCGGGATCGGAGACCCAGTACTTC
>.|TRBV2|.|TRBJ1-2
CASSEAGDNYGYTF
TGTGCCAGCAGTGAAGCAGGAGATAACTATGGCTACACCTTC
>TRBD1|TRBV28|few|TRBJ1-1
CASSLIGQGAGRPTEAFF
TGTGCCAGCAGTTTAATCGGACAGGGGGCCGGTCGTCCCACTGAAGCTTTCTTT
>.|TRBV18|.|TRBJ2-2
CASSFAGQIADTGELFF
TGTGCCAGCTCATTCGCGGGACAGATCGCCGACACCGGGGAGCTGTTTTTT
>.|TRBV19|.|TRBJ1-2
CASRVEDGYTF
TGTGCCAGTCGGGTTGAGGATGGCTACACCTTC
>TRBD2|TRBV11-3|.|TRBJ2-1
CASSHSGRSYNEQFF
TGTGCCAGCAGCCATAGCGGGAGGTCCTACAATGAGCAGTTCTTC
>TRBD1|TRBV9|few|TRBJ1-6
CASGQVYNSPLHF
TGTGCCAGCGGACAGGTCTATAATTCACCCCTCCACTTT
>.|TRBV7-9|.|TRBJ1-2
CASSKDRLGGYTF
TGTGCCAGCAGCAAGGACAGACTCGGCGGCTACACCTTC
>.|TRBV10-3|.|TRBJ2-1
CAISESAGRYEQFF
TGTGCCATCAGTGAGTCGGCGGGAAGGTATGAGCAGTTCTTC
>TRBD2|TRBV7-9|.|TRBJ2-3
CATLGGPELQYF
TGTGCCACCCTGGGAGGGCCTGAGTTACAGTATTTT